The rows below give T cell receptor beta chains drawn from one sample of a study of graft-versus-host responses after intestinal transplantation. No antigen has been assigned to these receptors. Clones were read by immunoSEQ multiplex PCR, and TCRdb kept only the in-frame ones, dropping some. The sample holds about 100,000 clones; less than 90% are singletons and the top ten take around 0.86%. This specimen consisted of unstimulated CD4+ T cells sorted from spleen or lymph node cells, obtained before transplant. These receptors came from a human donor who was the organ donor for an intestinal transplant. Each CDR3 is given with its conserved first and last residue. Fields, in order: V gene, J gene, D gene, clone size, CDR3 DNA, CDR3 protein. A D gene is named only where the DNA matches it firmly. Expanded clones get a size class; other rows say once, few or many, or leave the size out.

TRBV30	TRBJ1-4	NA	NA	TGTGCCTGGAGCCTAGGCGAAAAACTGTTTTTT	CAWSLGEKLFF
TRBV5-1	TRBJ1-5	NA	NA	TGCGCCAGCAGGGTAGGTGTGGATAGCAATCAGCCCCAGCATTTT	CASRVGVDSNQPQHF
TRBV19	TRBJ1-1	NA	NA	TGTGCCAGTAGCCAAGGGACACTCACTGAAGCTTTCTTT	CASSQGTLTEAFF
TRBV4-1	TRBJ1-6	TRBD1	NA	TGCGCCAGCAGCCCCGCCCGGGACAGGGCTTCACCCCTCCACTTT	CASSPARDRASPLHF
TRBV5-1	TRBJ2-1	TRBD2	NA	TGCGCCAGCAGCTTGGAACTAGCGGGGGGCGACAATGAGCAGTTCTTC	CASSLELAGGDNEQFF
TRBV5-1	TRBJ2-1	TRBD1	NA	TGCGCCAGCAGCTTGACCAGGGGGACAGGGGGGTTTGGGCAGTTCTTC	CASSLTRGTGGFGQFF
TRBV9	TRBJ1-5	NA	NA	TGTGCCAGCCCCCCAAGCTCGGGAATCGGGGGAAATCAGCCCCAGCATTTT	CASPPSSGIGGNQPQHF
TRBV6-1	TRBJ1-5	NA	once	TGTGCCACCGGGGGGCATCAGCCCCAGCATTTT	CATGGHQPQHF
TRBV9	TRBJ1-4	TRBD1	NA	TGTGCCAGCAGCGTATTGGGACAGGGGGAAAAACTGTTTTTT	CASSVLGQGEKLFF
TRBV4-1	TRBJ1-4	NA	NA	TGCGCCAGCAGCCTCCCCTCTGCAACTAATGAAAAACTGTTTTTT	CASSLPSATNEKLFF
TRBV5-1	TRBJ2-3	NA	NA	TGCGCCAGCAGCCCGACTGGGCCCAGCACAGATACGCAGTATTTT	CASSPTGPSTDTQYF
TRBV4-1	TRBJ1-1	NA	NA	TGCGCCAGCAGCCAAATAGGGACCCGTAACACTGAAGCTTTCTTT	CASSQIGTRNTEAFF
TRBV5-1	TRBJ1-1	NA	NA	TGCGCCAGCAGCACCTCGACGGCGAACACTGAAGCTTTCTTT	CASSTSTANTEAFF
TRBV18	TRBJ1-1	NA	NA	TGTGCCAGCTCACCAGGAAGGGGGTTAATTAACACTGAAGCTTTCTTT	CASSPGRGLINTEAFF
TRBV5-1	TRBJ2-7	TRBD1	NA	TGCGCCAGCAGCCCTCTCCCAGGGGGTCGGCGCTCCTACGAGCAGTACTTC	CASSPLPGGRRSYEQYF
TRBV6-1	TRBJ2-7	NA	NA	TGTGCCAGCAGTGAATATAACAGAATCTTCTCCTACGAGCAGTACTTC	CASSEYNRIFSYEQYF
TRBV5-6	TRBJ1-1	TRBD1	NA	TGTGCCAGCAGCTTTAGTCCGACAGGGCCGAACACTGAAGCTTTCTTT	CASSFSPTGPNTEAFF
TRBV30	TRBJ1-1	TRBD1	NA	TGTGCCTGGAGGGTGACAGGGCTTCGAACTGAAGCTTTCTTT	CAWRVTGLRTEAFF
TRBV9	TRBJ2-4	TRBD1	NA	TGTGCCAGCAGCGAGGAACAGGGGGAAAACATTCAGTACTTC	CASSEEQGENIQYF
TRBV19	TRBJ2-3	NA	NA	TGTGCCAGTAGTATAGGGGGACGATCAGATACGCAGTATTTT	CASSIGGRSDTQYF
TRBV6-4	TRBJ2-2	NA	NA	TGTGCCAGCAGTGACTCGAGTCGGCAGGGGGAGCTGTTTTTT	CASSDSSRQGELFF
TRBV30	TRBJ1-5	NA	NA	TGTGCCTGGAGTACGGCAGCTAGCAATCAGCCCCAGCATTTT	CAWSTAASNQPQHF